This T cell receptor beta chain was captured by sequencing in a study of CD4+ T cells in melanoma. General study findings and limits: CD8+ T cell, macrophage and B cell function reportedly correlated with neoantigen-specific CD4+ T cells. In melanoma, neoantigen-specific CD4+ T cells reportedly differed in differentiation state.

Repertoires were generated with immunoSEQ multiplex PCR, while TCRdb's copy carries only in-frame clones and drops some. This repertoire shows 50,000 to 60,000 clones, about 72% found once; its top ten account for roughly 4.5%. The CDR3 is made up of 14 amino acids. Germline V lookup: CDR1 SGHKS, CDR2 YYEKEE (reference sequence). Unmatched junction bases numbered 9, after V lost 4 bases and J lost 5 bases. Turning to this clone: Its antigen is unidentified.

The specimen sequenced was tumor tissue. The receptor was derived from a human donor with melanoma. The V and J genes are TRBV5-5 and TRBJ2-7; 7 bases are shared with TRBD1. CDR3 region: CASSDYDREHEQYF. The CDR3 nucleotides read TGTGCCAGCAGCGACTACGACAGGGAGCACGAGCAGTACTTC. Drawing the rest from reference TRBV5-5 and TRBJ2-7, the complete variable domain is DAGVTQSPTHLIKTRGQQVTLRCSPISGHKSVSWYQQVLGQGPQFIFQYYEKEERGRGNFPDRFSARQFPNYSSELNVNALLLGDSALYLCASSDYDREHEQYFGPGTRLTVT.